The clone carrying this T cell receptor beta chain was picked up one time. The antigen remains undetermined. This record comes from a study of beta chain features in type 1 diabetes. Study background: Similarity in age, gender and cell yields was seen between patients and healthy donors.

The CDR3 extends over 15 amino acids. Germline CDR1 SGHDT, CDR2 YYEEEE. Trimming took 4 bases from V and 8 from J, leaving 21 bases between them. Findings and caveats of the study: For type 1 diabetes patients, VDJ junctions showed fewer insertions and more deletions. Researchers report that Type 1 diabetes patients had moderately but significantly shorter TCRB CDR3s across all four CD4+ subsets. The naive, central memory and Treg TCRB repertoires showed an apparent similarity that was greater among patients than among healthy donors.

The whole isolated RNA underwent reverse transcription, so sequencing captured expressed TCRB transcripts. TCRdb keeps only in-frame clones here, not all; method: immunoSEQ multiplex PCR. The sample has about 650,000 clones; 9.5% to 15% are singletons. Purity exceeding 98% was reached by all sorted populations. V gene TRBV5-6 combines with J gene TRBJ1-2; D not certain. This TCR derives from a man aged 30 to 45 with type 1 diabetes. Sequencing was done on a sample of naive CD4+ T cells from blood. The CDR3 region has the DNA TGTGCCAGCAGCAGCGGGCCACCGGGCGGAGGAGGCTACACCTTC. Protein sequence: CASSSGPPGGGGYTF.